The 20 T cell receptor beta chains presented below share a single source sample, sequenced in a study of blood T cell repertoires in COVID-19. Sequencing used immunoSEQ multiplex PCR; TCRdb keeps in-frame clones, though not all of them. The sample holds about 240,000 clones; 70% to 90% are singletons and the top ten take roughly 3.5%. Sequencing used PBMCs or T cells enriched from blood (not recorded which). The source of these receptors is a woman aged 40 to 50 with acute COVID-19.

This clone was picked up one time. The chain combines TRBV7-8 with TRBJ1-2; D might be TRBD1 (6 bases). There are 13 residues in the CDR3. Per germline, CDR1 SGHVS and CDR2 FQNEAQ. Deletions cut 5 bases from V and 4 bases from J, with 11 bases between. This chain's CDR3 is CASSPKTGYGYTF. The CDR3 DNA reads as TGTGCCAGCAGCCCAAAGACAGGCTATGGCTACACCTTC.

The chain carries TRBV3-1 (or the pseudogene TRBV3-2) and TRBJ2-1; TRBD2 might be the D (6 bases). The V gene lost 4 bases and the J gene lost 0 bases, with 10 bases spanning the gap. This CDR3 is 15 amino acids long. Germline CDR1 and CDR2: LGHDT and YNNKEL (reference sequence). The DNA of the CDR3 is TGTGCCAGCAGCCGGAGGGGCAGCTCCTACAATGAGCAGTTCTTC. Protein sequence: CASSRRGSSYNEQFF.

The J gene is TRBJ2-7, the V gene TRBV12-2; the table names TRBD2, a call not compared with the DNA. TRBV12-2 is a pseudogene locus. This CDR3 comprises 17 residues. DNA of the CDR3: TGTGCAAGACCACACCTACCCCGGCGTAGCGGGAGCTACGAGCAGTACTTC. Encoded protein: CARPHLPRRSGSYEQYF.

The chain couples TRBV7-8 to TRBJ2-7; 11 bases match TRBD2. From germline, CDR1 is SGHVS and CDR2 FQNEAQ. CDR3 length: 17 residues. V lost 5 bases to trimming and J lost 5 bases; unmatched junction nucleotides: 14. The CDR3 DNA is TGTGCCAGCAGCCCTGCCCCCCTGACTAGCGGGAAGCACGAGCAGTACTTC. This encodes CASSPAPLTSGKHEQYF.

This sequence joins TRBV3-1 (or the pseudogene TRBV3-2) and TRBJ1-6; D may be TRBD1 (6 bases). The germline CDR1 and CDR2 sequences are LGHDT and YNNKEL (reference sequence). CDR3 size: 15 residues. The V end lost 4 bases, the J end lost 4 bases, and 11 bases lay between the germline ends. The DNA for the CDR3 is TGTGCCAGCAGCCCTGGGGGCGGGTATAATTCACCCCTCCACTTT. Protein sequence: CASSPGGGYNSPLHF.

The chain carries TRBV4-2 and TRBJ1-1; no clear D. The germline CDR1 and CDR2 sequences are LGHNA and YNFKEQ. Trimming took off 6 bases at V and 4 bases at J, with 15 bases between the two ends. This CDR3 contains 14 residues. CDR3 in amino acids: CASRPELMGTEAFF. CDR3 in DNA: TGTGCCAGCAGACCGGAGTTGATGGGCACTGAAGCTTTCTTT.

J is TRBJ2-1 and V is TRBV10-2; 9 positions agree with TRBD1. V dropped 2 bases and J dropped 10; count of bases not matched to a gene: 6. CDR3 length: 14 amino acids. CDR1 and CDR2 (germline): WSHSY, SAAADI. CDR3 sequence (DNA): TGCGCCAGCAGTGAGCGTGACAGGGGGGACGAGCAGTTCTTC. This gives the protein CASSERDRGDEQFF.

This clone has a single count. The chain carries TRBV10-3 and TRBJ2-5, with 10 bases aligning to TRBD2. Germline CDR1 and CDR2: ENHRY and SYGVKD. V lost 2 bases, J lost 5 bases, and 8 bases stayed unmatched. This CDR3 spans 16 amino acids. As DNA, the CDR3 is TGTGCCATCAGTGAGGGGCTAGCGGGGGTCTGGGAGACCCAGTACTTC. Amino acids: CAISEGLAGVWETQYF.

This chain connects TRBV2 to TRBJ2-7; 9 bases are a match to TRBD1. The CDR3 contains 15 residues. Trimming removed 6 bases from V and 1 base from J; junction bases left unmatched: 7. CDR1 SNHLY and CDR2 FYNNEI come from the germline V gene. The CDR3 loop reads CASREQGARSYEQYF. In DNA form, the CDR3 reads TGTGCCAGCAGAGAACAGGGGGCCCGTTCCTACGAGCAGTACTTC. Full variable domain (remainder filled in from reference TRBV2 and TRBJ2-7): EPEVTQTPSHQVTQMGQEVILRCVPISNHLYFYWYRQILGQKVEFLVSFYNNEISEKSEIFDDQFSVERPDGSNFTLKIRSTKLEDSAMYFCASREQGARSYEQYFGPGTRLTVT.

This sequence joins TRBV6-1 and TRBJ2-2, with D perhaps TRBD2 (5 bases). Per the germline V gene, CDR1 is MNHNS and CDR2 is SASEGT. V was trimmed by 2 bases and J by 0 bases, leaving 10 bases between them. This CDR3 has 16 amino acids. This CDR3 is CASSEISAANTGELFF. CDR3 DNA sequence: TGTGCCAGCAGTGAAATTAGCGCGGCGAACACCGGGGAGCTGTTTTTT.

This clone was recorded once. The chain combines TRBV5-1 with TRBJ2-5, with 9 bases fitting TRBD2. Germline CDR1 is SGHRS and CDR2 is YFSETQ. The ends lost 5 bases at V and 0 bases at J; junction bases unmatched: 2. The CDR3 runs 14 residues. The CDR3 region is CASRIAGDQETQYF. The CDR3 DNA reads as TGCGCCAGCAGAATAGCGGGAGACCAAGAGACCCAGTACTTC.

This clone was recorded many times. CDR3 in amino acids: CASSLTGSYGYTF. The CDR3 DNA reads TGTGCCAGCAGCCTAACAGGGTCATATGGCTACACCTTC. The chain links TRBV2 to TRBJ1-2; a weak D match, TRBD1 (6 bases). CDR1 and CDR2 (germline): SNHLY, FYNNEI. The CDR3 consists of 13 residues. V lost 6 bases and J 5 bases, leaving 13 bases between the germline ends.

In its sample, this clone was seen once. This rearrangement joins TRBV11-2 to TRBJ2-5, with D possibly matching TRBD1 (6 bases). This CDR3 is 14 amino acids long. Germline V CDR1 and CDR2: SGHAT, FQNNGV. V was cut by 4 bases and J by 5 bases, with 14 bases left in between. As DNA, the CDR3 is TGTGCCAGCAGCTCGGACAGCCGAGGGGAGACCCAGTACTTC. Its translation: CASSSDSRGETQYF.

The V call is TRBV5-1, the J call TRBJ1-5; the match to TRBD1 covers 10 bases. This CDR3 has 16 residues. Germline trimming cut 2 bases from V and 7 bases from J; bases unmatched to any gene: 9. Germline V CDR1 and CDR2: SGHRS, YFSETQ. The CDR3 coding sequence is TGCGCCAGCAGCTTTTTCGGACAGGGGGTTGTGCAGCCCCAGCATTTT. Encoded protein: CASSFFGQGVVQPQHF.

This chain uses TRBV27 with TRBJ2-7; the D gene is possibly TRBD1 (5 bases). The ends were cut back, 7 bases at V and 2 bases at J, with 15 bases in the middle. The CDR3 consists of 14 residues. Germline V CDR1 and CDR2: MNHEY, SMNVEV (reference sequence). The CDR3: CASTSLSRAYEQYF. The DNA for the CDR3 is TGTGCCAGCACCTCGTTGAGCAGGGCCTACGAGCAGTACTTC.

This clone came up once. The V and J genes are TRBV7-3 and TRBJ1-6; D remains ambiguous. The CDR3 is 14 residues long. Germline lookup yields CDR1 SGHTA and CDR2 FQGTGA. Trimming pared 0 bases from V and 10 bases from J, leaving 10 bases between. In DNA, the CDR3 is TGTGCCAGCAGCTTAACCGGGGTAGGCTCACCCCTCCACTTT. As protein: CASSLTGVGSPLHF.

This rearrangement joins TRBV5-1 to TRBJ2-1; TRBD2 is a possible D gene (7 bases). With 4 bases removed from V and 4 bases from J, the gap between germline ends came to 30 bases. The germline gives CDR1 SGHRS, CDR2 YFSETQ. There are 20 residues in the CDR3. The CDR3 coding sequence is TGCGCCAGCAGCAGAGCGGACAGCGCCTTCAGACTAGCCGGATACAATGAGCAGTTCTTC. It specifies CASSRADSAFRLAGYNEQFF.

CDR3 loop: CATRSNPGQGNTEAFF. The CDR3 bases are TGTGCCACCAGGTCCAACCCGGGACAGGGGAACACTGAAGCTTTCTTT. J is TRBJ1-1 and V is TRBV10-3; 9 bases match TRBD1. The CDR3 is 16 amino acids. J lost 1 base, V lost 10 bases, and 13 bases had no gene match. Per germline, CDR1 ENHRY and CDR2 SYGVKD.

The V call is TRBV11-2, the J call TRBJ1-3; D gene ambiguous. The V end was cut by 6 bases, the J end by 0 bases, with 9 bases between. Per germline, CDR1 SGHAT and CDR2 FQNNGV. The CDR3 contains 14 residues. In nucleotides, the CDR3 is TGTGCCAGCAGTTCACAGTTCTCTGGAAACACCATATATTTT. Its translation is CASSSQFSGNTIYF.

The CDR3 is CASSLGGRVRSADTQYF. The DNA for the CDR3 is TGCGCCAGCAGCTTGGGCGGGAGAGTTCGGAGCGCAGATACGCAGTATTTT. The chain is built from TRBV5-1 and TRBJ2-3, with 7 bases fitting TRBD2. Germline trimming cut 0 bases from V and 4 bases from J; bases unmatched to any gene: 11. Germline CDR1 SGHRS, CDR2 YFSETQ. The CDR3 is made up of 17 amino acids.